The source of this T cell receptor beta chain is a study of blood T cell repertoires in COVID-19 (dated by TCRdb to about 2020). Concerning the study at large: The collaborator samples originated in the United States, Italy and Spain and spanned the acute and convalescent phases of COVID-19. The material from the prospective study consisted of cDNA or gDNA derived from T cells, B-cell-depleted T cells, or PBMCs. Deeply sampled blood TCRbeta repertoires from subjects exposed to, actively infected with, or recovered from COVID-19 were included in the dataset. A freely available public database, intended as a resource for researchers studying the immune response to SARS-CoV-2, is where the repertoires were released. The samples were drawn from two sources: the first 160 participants of the ongoing ImmuneRACE study, and 1,000 to 1,500 subjects contributed by 6 global collaborators. The sample metadata nearly always contained a de-identified subject ID, COVID-19 status, age in years and sex. Where HLA class I and class II types were available, the types were taken from metadata supplied by the sample provider, not from assay-based typing. On the study overall, not on this receptor specifically: The quantity of clinical and demographic metadata differed by source and by participant and was supplied without curation.

TCRbeta CDR3 regions were amplified from genomic DNA by means of the immunoSEQ Assay, a bias-controlled multiplex PCR. The source study handled its data this way. The number of nucleated cells in each sample was estimated by amplification of reference gene primers within the assay. To quantify the absolute abundance of each unique TCRbeta CDR3 rearrangement, sequence reads were collapsed and filtered. Productive Simpson clonality was computed per sample as the square root of Simpson's diversity index over productive rearrangements. Imported from immuneACCESS, the table was reduced by TCRdb to in-frame sequences with V and J called. These copies leave out some clones; in studies compared against another copy, an unresolved V gene accounts for under half, and the cause of the remainder is not known. That table supplies the V and J calls and clone size; D and trimming were determined from the DNA. Within this sample are under 300,000 clones, with roughly 91% of them counted one time only. The ten largest clones represent more than 0.95% of the sample.

Samples from volunteer blood donors who had recovered from COVID-19 were contributed by a second Seattle source. Collaborating institutions collected whole blood in K2EDTA tubes following their own protocols. Collaborator samples were shipped for TCRbeta analysis as frozen whole blood, isolated PBMCs, or DNA extracted from either sample type. CDR1 SGHTA and CDR2 FQGTGA are derived from the germline V gene. The V end loses 3 bases and the J end loses 9 bases, and a stretch of 12 bases separates them. Counted from cysteine to phenylalanine, this CDR3 has 13 amino acids. Only CDR3 DNA remains: 39 bases, in frame from the first base. On this clone: It has no known antigen specificity. No base quality values were provided; no much bigger clone lies one nucleotide off.

Here the chain combines TRBV7-3 and TRBJ2-1, with a weak D call of TRBD2 (5 bases match). The sequenced sample was peripheral blood. This TCR was recovered from a woman aged 40-49 years who had recovered from COVID-19. DNA sequence: TGTGCCAGCAGCTTGACCCCCCGGGGTGAGCAGTTCTTC. Translation gives CASSLTPRGEQFF.